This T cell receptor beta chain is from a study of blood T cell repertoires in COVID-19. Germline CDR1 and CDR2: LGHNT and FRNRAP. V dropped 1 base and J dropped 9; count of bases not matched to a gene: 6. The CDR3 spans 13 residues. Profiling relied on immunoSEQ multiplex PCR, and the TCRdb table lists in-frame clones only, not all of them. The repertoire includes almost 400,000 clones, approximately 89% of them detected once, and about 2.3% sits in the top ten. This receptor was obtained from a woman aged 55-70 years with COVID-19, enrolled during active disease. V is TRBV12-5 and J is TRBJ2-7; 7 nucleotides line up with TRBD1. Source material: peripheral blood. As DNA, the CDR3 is TGTGCTAGTGGTTTGGGACAGGGCCGCGGGCAGTACTTC. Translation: CASGLGQGRGQYF.